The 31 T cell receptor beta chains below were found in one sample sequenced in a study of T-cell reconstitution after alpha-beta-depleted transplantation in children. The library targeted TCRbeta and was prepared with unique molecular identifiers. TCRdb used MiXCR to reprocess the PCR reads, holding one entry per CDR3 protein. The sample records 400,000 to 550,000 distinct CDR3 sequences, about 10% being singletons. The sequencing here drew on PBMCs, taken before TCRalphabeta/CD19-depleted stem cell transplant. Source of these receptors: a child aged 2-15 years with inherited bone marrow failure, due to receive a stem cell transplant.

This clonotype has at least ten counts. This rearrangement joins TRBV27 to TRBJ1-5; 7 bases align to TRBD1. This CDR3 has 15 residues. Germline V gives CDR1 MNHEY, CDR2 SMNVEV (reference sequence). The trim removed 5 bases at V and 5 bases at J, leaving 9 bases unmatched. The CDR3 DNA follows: TGTGCCAGCAGTACAACAGGGGCGCTTGATCAGCCCCAGCATTTT. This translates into CASSTTGALDQPQHF.

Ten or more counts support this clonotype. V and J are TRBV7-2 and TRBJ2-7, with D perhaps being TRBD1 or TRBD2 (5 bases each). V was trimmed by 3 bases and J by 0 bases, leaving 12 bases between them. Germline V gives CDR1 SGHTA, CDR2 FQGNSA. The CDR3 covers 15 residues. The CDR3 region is CASSFQPGSSYEQYF. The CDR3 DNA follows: TGTGCCAGCAGCTTTCAACCAGGGAGCTCCTACGAGCAGTACTTC.

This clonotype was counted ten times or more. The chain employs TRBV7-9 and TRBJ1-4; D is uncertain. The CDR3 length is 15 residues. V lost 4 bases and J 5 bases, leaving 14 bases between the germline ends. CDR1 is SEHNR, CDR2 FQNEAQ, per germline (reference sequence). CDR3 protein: CASSSDTSTNEKLFF. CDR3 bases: TGTGCCAGCAGCTCAGACACTTCCACAAATGAAAAACTGTTTTTT.

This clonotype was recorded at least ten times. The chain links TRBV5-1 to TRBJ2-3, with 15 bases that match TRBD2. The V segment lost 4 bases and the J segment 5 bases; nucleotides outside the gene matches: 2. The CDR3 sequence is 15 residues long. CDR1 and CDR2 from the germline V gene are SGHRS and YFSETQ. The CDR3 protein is CASSPGLAGGDTQYF. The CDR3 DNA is TGCGCCAGCAGCCCGGGACTAGCGGGAGGAGATACGCAGTATTTT.

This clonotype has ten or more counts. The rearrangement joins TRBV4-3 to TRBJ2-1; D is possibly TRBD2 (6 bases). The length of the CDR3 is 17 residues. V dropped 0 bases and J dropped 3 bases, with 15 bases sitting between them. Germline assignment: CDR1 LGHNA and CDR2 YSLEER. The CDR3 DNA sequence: TGCGCCAGCAGCCAAGAAGGTTTTGCGGGAATCTACAATGAGCAGTTCTTC. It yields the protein CASSQEGFAGIYNEQFF.

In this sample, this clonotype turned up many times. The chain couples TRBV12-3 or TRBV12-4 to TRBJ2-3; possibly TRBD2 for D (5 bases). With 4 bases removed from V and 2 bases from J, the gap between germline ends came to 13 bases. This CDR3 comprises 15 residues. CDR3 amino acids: CASSSTRLATDTQYF. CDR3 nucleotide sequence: TGTGCCAGCAGTTCCACTAGATTGGCCACAGATACGCAGTATTTT.

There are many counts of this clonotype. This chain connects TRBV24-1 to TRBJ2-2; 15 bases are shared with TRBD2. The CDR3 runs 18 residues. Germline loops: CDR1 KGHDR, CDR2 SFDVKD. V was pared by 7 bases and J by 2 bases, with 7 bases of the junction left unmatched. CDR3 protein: CATSPGTSGRRNTGELFF. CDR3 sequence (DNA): TGTGCCACCAGCCCCGGGACTAGCGGGAGGAGAAACACCGGGGAGCTGTTTTTT.

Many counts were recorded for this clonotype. Here the CDR3 DNA reads TGTGCCAGCAGTTACTCGAATTTCTATGGCTACACCTTC. It yields the protein CASSYSNFYGYTF. The chain recombines TRBV6-5 with TRBJ1-2; no reliable D call. The CDR3 spans 13 residues. V lost 0 bases and J lost 4, with 6 bases in between. Per germline, CDR1 MNHEY and CDR2 SVGAGI.

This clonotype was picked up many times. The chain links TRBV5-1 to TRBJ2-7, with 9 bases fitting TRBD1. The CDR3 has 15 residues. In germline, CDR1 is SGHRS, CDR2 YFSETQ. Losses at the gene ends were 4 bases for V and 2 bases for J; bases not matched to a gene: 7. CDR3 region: CASSPYGTGPYEQYF. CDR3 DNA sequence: TGCGCCAGCAGCCCGTACGGGACAGGGCCCTACGAGCAGTACTTC. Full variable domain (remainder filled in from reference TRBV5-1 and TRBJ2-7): KAGVTQTPRYLIKTRGQQVTLSCSPISGHRSVSWYQQTPGQGLQFLFEYFSETQRNKGNFPGRFSGRQFSNSRSEMNVSTLELGDSALYLCASSPYGTGPYEQYFGPGTRLTVT.

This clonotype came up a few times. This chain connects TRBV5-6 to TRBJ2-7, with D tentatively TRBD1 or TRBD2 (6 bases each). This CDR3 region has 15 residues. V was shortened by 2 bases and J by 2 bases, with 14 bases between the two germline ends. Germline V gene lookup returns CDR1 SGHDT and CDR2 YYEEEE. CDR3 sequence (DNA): TGTGCCAGCAGCTTAAGGGGGAGGAGGCCCTACGAGCAGTACTTC. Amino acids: CASSLRGRRPYEQYF.

CDR3 sequence reads: CASSFLGSQGAGEQYF. The CDR3 bases are TGTGCCAGCAGTTTTCTCGGGTCACAGGGGGCGGGGGAGCAGTACTTC. The chain is built from TRBV27 and TRBJ2-7, with 9 positions matching TRBD1. Germline CDR1 MNHEY, CDR2 SMNVEV (reference sequence). V was clipped by 3 bases and J by 7 bases; unmatched bases: 13. The CDR3 loop spans 16 amino acids.

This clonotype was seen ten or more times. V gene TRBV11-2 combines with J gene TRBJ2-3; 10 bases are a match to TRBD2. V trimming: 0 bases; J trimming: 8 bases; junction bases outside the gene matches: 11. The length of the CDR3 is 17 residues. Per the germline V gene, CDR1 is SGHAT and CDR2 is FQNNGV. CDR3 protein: CASSLDASGSNGVTQYF. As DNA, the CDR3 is TGTGCCAGCAGCTTAGATGCTAGCGGGAGTAACGGTGTTACGCAGTATTTT.

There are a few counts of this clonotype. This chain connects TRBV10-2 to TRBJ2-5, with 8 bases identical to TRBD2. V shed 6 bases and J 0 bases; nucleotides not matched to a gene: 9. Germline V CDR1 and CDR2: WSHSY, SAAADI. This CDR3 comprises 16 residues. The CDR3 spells CASSALAAEDQETQYF. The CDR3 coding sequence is TGCGCCAGCAGCGCACTAGCGGCCGAGGACCAAGAGACCCAGTACTTC.

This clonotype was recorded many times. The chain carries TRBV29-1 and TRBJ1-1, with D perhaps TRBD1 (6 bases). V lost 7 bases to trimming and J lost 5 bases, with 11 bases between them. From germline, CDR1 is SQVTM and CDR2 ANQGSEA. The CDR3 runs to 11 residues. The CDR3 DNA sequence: TGCAGCGGGACAGATGGAACTGAAGCTTTCTTT. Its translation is CSGTDGTEAFF.

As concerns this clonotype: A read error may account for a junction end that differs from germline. The CDR3 sequence is CASSLGPGTGVRNTIHF. CDR3 nucleotides: TGTGCCAGCAGCTTAGGGCCCGGGACAGGGGTACGAAACACCATACATTTT. The rearrangement links TRBV7-2 to TRBJ1-3; 10 nucleotides agree with TRBD1. This CDR3 is 17 amino acids long. The germline V gene has CDR1 SGHTA and CDR2 FQGNSA. Drawing the rest from reference TRBV7-2 and TRBJ1-3, the complete variable domain is GAGVSQSPSNKVTEKGKDVELRCDPISGHTALYWYRQSLGQGLEFLIYFQGNSAPDKSGLPSDRFSAERTGGSVSTLTIQRTQQEDSAVYLCASSLGPGTGVRNTIHFGEGSWLTVV.

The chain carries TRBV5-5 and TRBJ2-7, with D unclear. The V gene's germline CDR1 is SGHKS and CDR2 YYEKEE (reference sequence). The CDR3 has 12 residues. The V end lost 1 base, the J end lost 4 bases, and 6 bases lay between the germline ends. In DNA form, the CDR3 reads TGTGCCAGCAGCTTGTATTTATACGAGCAGTACTTC. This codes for CASSLYLYEQYF.

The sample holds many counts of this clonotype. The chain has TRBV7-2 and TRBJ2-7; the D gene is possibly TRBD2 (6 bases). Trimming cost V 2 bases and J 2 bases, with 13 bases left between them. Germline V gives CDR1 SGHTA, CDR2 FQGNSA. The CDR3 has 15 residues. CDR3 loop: CASSLSLGGTYEQYF. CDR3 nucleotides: TGTGCCAGCAGCTTAAGCCTTGGGGGGACCTACGAGCAGTACTTC.

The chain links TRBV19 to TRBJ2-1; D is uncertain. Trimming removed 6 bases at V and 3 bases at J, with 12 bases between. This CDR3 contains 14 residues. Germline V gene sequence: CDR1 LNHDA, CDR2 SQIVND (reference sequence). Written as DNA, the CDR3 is TGTGCCAGTAGCCCCGCGGCATTCTACAATGAGCAGTTCTTC. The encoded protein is CASSPAAFYNEQFF.

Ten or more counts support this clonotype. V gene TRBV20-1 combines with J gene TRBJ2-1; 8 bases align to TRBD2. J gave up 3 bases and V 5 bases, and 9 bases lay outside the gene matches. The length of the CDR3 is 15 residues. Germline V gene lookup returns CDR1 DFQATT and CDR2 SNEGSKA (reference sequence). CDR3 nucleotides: TGCAGTGCTCCAAAGCGGGAGAGGGTCTACAATGAGCAGTTCTTC. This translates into CSAPKRERVYNEQFF.

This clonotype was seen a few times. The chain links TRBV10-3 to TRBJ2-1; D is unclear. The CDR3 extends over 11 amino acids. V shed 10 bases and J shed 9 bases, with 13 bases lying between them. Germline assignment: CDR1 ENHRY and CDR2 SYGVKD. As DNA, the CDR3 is TGTGCCACCAGAAGCCCCGGTGAGCAGTTCTTC. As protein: CATRSPGEQFF.

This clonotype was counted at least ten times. CDR3 sequence reads: CASSQGGGSSYEQYF. Written as DNA, the CDR3 is TGCGCCAGCAGCCAAGGCGGGGGCAGCTCCTACGAGCAGTACTTC. This sequence joins TRBV4-3 and TRBJ2-7, with TRBD2 as a possible D gene (7 bases). Germline values: CDR1 LGHNA, CDR2 YSLEER. This CDR3 contains 15 residues. The V end lost 1 base, the J end lost 0 bases, and 10 bases lay between the germline ends.

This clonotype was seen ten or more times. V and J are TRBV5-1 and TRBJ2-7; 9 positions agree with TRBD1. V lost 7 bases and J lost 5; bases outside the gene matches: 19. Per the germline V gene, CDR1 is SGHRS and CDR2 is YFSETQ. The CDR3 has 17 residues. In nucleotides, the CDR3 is TGCGCCAGCGGGCAGAGTTGGGGGACAGGGAAAAACCACGAGCAGTACTTC. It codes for CASGQSWGTGKNHEQYF.

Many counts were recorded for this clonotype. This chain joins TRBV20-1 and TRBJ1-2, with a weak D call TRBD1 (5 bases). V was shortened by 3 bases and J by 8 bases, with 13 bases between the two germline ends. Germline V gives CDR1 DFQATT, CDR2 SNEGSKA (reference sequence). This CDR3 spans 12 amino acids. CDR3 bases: TGCAGTGCTAGTAGGGACCCTTGGGGCTACACCTTC. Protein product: CSASRDPWGYTF.

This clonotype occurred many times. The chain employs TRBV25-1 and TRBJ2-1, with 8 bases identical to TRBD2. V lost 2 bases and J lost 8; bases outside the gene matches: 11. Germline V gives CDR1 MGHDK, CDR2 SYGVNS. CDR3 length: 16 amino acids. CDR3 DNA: TGTGCCAGCAGTGAAAACCCGGGAGGGCCGTTTGATGAGCAGTTCTTC. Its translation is CASSENPGGPFDEQFF.

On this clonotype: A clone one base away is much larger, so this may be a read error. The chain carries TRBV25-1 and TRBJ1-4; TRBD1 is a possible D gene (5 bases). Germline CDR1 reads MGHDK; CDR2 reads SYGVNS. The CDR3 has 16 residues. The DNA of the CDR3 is TGTGCCAGCAGTGAGTCTAGGGGCGCCGTGAAAGAAAAACCGTTTTTT. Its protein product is CASSESRGAVKEKPFF.

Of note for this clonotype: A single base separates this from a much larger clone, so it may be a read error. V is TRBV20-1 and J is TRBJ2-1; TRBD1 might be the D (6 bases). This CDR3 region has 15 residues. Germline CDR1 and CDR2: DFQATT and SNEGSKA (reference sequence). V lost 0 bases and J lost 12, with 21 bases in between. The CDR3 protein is CSARDRTDAAAVQFF. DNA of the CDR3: TGCAGTGCTAGAGATCGGACAGATGCGGCGGCTGTGCAGTTCTTC.

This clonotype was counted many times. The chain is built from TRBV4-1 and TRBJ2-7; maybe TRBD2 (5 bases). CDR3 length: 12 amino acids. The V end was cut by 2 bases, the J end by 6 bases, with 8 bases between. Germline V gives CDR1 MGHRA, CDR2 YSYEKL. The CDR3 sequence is CASSQQDFEQYF. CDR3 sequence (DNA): TGCGCCAGCAGCCAACAGGACTTCGAGCAGTACTTC.

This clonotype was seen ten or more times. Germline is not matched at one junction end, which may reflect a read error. Here the CDR3 reads CASSEPGGANYGSTF. In nucleotides, the CDR3 is TGCGCCAGCAGTGAGCCCGGGGGAGCTAACTATGGCTCCACCTTC. This chain connects TRBV10-2 to TRBJ1-2; D possibly corresponds to TRBD1 (5 bases). Per germline, CDR1 WSHSY and CDR2 SAAADI. The CDR3 sequence is 15 residues long.

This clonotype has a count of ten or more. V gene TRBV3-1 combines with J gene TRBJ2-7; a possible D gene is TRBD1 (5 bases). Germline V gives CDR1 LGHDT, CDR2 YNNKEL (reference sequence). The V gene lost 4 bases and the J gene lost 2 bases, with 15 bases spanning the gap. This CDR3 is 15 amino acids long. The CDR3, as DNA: TGTGCCAGCAGCCCGACAGCCCGAATAACCTACGAGCAGTACTTC. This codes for CASSPTARITYEQYF.

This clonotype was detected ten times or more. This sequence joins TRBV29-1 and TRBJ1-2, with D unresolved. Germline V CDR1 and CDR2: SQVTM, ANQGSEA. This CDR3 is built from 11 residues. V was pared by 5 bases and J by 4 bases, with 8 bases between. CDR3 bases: TGCAGCGTTCACCGGAGCTATGGCTACACCTTC. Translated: CSVHRSYGYTF.

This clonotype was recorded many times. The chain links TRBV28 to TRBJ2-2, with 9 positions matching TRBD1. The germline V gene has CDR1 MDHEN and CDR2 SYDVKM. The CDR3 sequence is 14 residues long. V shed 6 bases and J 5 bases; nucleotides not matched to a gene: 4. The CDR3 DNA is TGTGCCAGCAGCCCCGGGACAGGGACCGGGGAGCTGTTTTTT. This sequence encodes CASSPGTGTGELFF.